This T cell receptor beta chain was retrieved from a study of a mutant IDH1 vaccine in newly diagnosed glioma. Time point defined: week 11, during vaccination. Each dose of the vaccine consisted of 300 ug of mutant IDH1 20-mer peptide, with topical imiquimod. This table comes from immunoSEQ multiplex PCR, and its TCRdb copy is limited to in-frame clones, with some not included. The repertoire has roughly 60,000 clones, about 84% of them found once; the top ten carry 3% to 4.5%. Per the germline V gene, CDR1 is SGHVS and CDR2 is FQNEAQ. The CDR3 spans 16 residues. Trimming at V came to 3 bases and at J to 3 bases, leaving 7 bases not matched to a gene. This clone was counted once. Its antigen is undetermined.

The source was PBMCs, collected from a glioma patient whose treatment included an IDH1 peptide vaccine. This chain joins TRBV7-8 and TRBJ2-3, with TRBD1 matching 9 bases. This clonotype originated in a man aged 25-45 years with glioma. The CDR3 DNA sequence: TGTGCCAGCAGCTTCCAATCGGGGACAGGGACAGATACGCAGTATTTT. Translated: CASSFQSGTGTDTQYF.